The rows below give T cell receptor beta chains drawn from one sample of a study of a mutant IDH1 vaccine in newly diagnosed glioma. Antigens of these TCRs are unknown. Clones were read by immunoSEQ multiplex PCR, and TCRdb kept only the in-frame ones, dropping some. This sample has 30,000 to 45,000 clones, with over 70% found just once. Specimen: peripheral blood mononuclear cells (PBMCs), collected from a glioma patient whose treatment included an IDH1 peptide vaccine. Receptors were obtained from a woman aged 30 to 39 with glioma. Some clones in this sample may be carry-over from other donors' samples. Both conserved end residues are part of each CDR3. A D gene is named only where the DNA matches it firmly. Clone sizes are given selectively: once, few, many, or a class where the clone is expanded.

d_call,j_call,v_call,clone_size,cdr3_nt,cdr3_aa
TRBD2,TRBJ2-7,TRBV28,-,TGTGCCAGCAGTTCCCTAGCGGGAGTGCACGAGCAGTACTTC,CASSSLAGVHEQYF
-,TRBJ1-5,TRBV10-2,-,TGCGCCAGCAGTGAGCCGGGCTACCGCAATCAGCCCCAGCATTTT,CASSEPGYRNQPQHF
-,TRBJ2-1,TRBV27,-,TGTGCCAGCAGTTTCCTCTACAATGAGCAGTTCTTC,CASSFLYNEQFF
-,TRBJ2-5,TRBV18,-,TGTGCCAGCTCACCAATTCCCCAAGAGACCCAGTACTTC,CASSPIPQETQYF
-,TRBJ2-6,TRBV19,-,TGTGCCAGTAGTCCACAGGGCGGTGGGGCCAACGTCCTGACTTTC,CASSPQGGGANVLTF
-,TRBJ2-7,TRBV18,-,TGTGCCAGCTCACCGACGGGAGTGGGGGAGCAGTACTTC,CASSPTGVGEQYF
-,TRBJ2-7,TRBV19,-,TGTGCCAGTAGTATCGGCGGGGCGACCTACGAGCAGTACTTC,CASSIGGATYEQYF
-,TRBJ1-2,TRBV7-9,few,TGTGCCAGCAGCTTAGGGAAATTAGGGAGACCCGCCCCGTATGGCTACACCTTC,CASSLGKLGRPAPYGYTF
TRBD1,TRBJ2-7,TRBV5-4,-,TGTGCCAGCAGCCGGGACAGGGGCTACGAGCAGTACTTC,CASSRDRGYEQYF
-,TRBJ1-1,TRBV29-1,-,TGCAGCGTTCGCTTCGGGGGGACTGAAGCTTTCTTT,CSVRFGGTEAFF
TRBD2,TRBJ2-7,TRBV19,-,TGTGCCAGTAGTTTTACGGGGGGGGCCTACGAGCAGTACTTC,CASSFTGGAYEQYF
-,TRBJ2-7,TRBV5-8,-,TGTGCCAGCAGCTTGGGACAGAACTACGAGCAGTACTTC,CASSLGQNYEQYF
-,TRBJ1-3,TRBV28,-,TGTGCCAGCAGTTTAATAGGCTCTGGAAACACCATATATTTT,CASSLIGSGNTIYF
-,TRBJ1-4,TRBV4-1,-,TGCGCCAGCAGCCAATCCAACACGGGGGGCATGTGGAAACTGTTTTTT,CASSQSNTGGMWKLFF
-,TRBJ1-1,TRBV5-8,-,TGTGCCAGCAGCTTCGGGGGTAGATACACTGAAGCTTTCTTT,CASSFGGRYTEAFF
TRBD2,TRBJ2-7,TRBV4-1,few,TGCGCCAGCAGCCACCCTAGCGGGCGTTCCTACGAGCAGTACTTC,CASSHPSGRSYEQYF
-,TRBJ2-1,TRBV10-3,-,TGTGCCATCAGTGAGTCGGGGGCACATGAGCAGTTCTTC,CAISESGAHEQFF
-,TRBJ1-2,TRBV14,-,TGTGCCAGCAGCCCGACAATAAACTATGGCTACACCTTC,CASSPTINYGYTF
-,TRBJ2-7,TRBV7-9,-,TGTGCCAGCAGCTTTTGGGGGGCCTACGAGCAGTACTTC,CASSFWGAYEQYF
TRBD2,TRBJ2-7,TRBV6-5,-,TGTGCCAGCGGCAAGACTAGCGCCTCCTACGAGCAGTACTTC,CASGKTSASYEQYF
TRBD1,TRBJ1-1,TRBV6-6,-,TGTGCCAGCAGCCCAACAGGGGTTCACACTGAAGCTTTCTTT,CASSPTGVHTEAFF
-,TRBJ2-7,TRBV30,-,TGTGCCTGGAGCAGGGTCTCCTACGAGCAGTACTTC,CAWSRVSYEQYF
-,TRBJ2-3,TRBV5-4,-,TGTGCCAGCAGCTTGGAAGCAGATACGCAGTATTTT,CASSLEADTQYF
-,TRBJ2-1,TRBV30,-,TGTGCCTGGAGTGTACGAGTCGTCGGTGAGCAGTTCTTC,CAWSVRVVGEQFF
TRBD2,TRBJ2-1,TRBV7-8,-,TGTGCCAGCAGCCCATCCTGGACTAGCGGGACTGATGAGCAGTTCTTC,CASSPSWTSGTDEQFF
TRBD1,TRBJ2-6,TRBV4-1,-,TGCGCCAGCAGCCAACTACAGGGGGCCTACTCTGGGGCCAACGTCCTGACTTTC,CASSQLQGAYSGANVLTF
-,TRBJ2-1,TRBV15,-,TGTGCCACCAGCAGCAGTAGAAGGGGAAAGGGTTACAATGAGCAGTTCTTC,CATSSSRRGKGYNEQFF
-,TRBJ1-3,TRBV6-5,-,TGTGCCAGCAGTTCCTACAGGGCGAGCTCTGGAAACACCATATATTTT,CASSSYRASSGNTIYF
-,TRBJ1-1,TRBV14,-,TGTGCCAGCAGCTACTTGGGGGCAAGCACTGAAGCTTTCTTT,CASSYLGASTEAFF
-,TRBJ1-2,TRBV20-1,-,TGCAGTGCTCCGGCAGGCTATGGCTACACCTTC,CSAPAGYGYTF
-,TRBJ2-1,TRBV6-4,-,TGTGCCAGCAGTTTGACAGGCGGGGCACACAATGAGCAGTTCTTC,CASSLTGGAHNEQFF